This is a list of T cell receptor beta chains from one sample in a study of cytomegalovirus exposure and HLA in healthy donors. The data were produced by immunoSEQ multiplex PCR, yet TCRdb's version contains in-frame clones alone and is incomplete. Of some 99,000 clones in the sample, approximately 71% were seen once. Sequencing was carried out using PBMCs. These receptors came from a female donor in good health and CMV-seronegative. CDR3s include the opening cysteine and the closing phenylalanine or tryptophan. For some rows the clone size is stated as once, few or many, or as a class when expanded; others skip it.

clone size,V gene,CDR3 length,J gene,CDR3 protein
few,TRBV4-2,16,TRBJ2-3,CASSPSWGGKVDTQYF
.,TRBV7-2,13,TRBJ2-5,CASSFQVQETQYF
.,TRBV30,12,TRBJ1-2,CAWSVGGYGYTF
.,TRBV10-3,14,TRBJ1-1,CAISANRENTEAFF
.,TRBV30,13,TRBJ1-5,CAWSWGGSQPQHF
.,TRBV7-3,15,TRBJ2-3,CASSLTREATDTQYF
.,TRBV4-1,14,TRBJ1-1,CASSQDEYFLEAFF
.,TRBV19,17,TRBJ1-5,CASRARPLGVSYQPQHF
.,TRBV7-6,13,TRBJ1-5,CASSGGQGQPQHF
.,TRBV29-1,12,TRBJ1-4,CSVAPGGEKLFF
.,TRBV30,13,TRBJ2-2,CAWSVRGPGELFF
few,TRBV7-9,15,TRBJ1-3,CASSRTGSSGNTIYF
.,TRBV6-1,17,TRBJ2-1,CASSESRTVSSYNEQFF
once,TRBV11-3,15,TRBJ1-1,CASSRSDRGDTEAFF
.,TRBV5-1,16,TRBJ1-4,CASSRNAGANGEKLFF
few,TRBV11-3,14,TRBJ2-7,CATSLPGQYYEQYF
.,TRBV7-3,16,TRBJ2-3,CASSLASGMLGNTQYF
.,TRBV5-1,14,TRBJ1-2,CASSTGQFNYGYTF
.,TRBV7-2,15,TRBJ2-5,CASSSASQGPETQYF
.,TRBV19,15,TRBJ2-1,CASSIEGRAYNEQFF
few,TRBV7-9,14,TRBJ1-1,CASSLVSQNTEAFF
.,TRBV28,14,TRBJ2-7,CASSLYTGNYEQYF
.,TRBV28,13,TRBJ2-7,CASSETGAGEQYF
.,TRBV23-1,19,TRBJ2-1,CASSQDVPGQGRRPNEQFF
.,TRBV6-5,14,TRBJ1-1,CAIQMWGTNTEAFF
.,TRBV10-3,16,TRBJ2-6,CAISGASSSGANVLTF
.,TRBV28,14,TRBJ2-7,CASSRGQGTYEQYF
.,TRBV13,14,TRBJ1-1,CASSPETGRTEAFF
few,TRBV5-1,15,TRBJ2-3,CASSLTGGFTDTQYF
.,TRBV5-1,13,TRBJ1-1,CASSPRQNTEAFF
.,TRBV28,15,TRBJ2-2,CASSSGGLDTGELFF
.,TRBV5-1,13,TRBJ2-2,CASSFGGPGELFF
.,TRBV27,18,TRBJ2-3,CASNTLDRVRASTDTQYF
.,TRBV19,14,TRBJ2-7,CASSIAGGFGEQYF
.,TRBV19,17,TRBJ1-5,CASSSGTGPILDQPQHF
.,TRBV6-1,16,TRBJ1-6,CASSEAGGEGSSPLHF
.,TRBV19,15,TRBJ2-2,CASSHGQERAGELFF
once,TRBV5-6,14,TRBJ2-3,CASSLEGAGDTQYF
.,TRBV9,15,TRBJ1-3,CASSPGGSSGNTIYF
.,TRBV6-5,15,TRBJ2-1,CASSYSGGVYNEQFF
.,TRBV7-8,13,TRBJ1-2,CASSPDRDRGYTF
.,TRBV5-1,15,TRBJ2-1,CASSLTSGGIIEQFF
.,TRBV4-2,12,TRBJ2-7,CASSLSGYEQYF
.,TRBV10-3,14,TRBJ2-5,CAISVGLVRETQYF
.,TRBV4-2,16,TRBJ2-5,CASSQASSGVQETQYF
.,TRBV6-4,14,TRBJ2-3,CASSDGSGGDTQYF